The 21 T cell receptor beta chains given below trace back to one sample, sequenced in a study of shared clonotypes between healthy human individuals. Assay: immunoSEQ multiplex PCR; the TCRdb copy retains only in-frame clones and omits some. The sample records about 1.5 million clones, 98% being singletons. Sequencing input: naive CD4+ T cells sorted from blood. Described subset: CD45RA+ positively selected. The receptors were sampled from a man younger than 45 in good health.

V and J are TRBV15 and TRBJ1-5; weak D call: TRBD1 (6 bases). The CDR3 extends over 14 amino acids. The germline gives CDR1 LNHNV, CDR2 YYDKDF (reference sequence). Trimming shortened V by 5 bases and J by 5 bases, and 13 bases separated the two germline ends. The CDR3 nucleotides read TGTGCCACCAGCCGATTGGGGGGCGATCAGCCCCAGCATTTT. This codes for CATSRLGGDQPQHF.

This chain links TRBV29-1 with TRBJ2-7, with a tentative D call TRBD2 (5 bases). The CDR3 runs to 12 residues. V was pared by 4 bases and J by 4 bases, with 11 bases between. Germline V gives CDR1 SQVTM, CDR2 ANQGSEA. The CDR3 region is CSVGGPGYEQYF. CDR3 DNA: TGCAGCGTTGGAGGCCCGGGGTACGAGCAGTACTTC.

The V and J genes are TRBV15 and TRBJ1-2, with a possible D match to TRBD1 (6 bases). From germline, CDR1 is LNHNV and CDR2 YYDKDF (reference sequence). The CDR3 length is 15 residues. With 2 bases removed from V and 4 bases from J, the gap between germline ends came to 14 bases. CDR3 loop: CATSRLPGQLYGYTF. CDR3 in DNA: TGTGCCACCAGCAGATTACCCGGACAGCTCTATGGCTACACCTTC.

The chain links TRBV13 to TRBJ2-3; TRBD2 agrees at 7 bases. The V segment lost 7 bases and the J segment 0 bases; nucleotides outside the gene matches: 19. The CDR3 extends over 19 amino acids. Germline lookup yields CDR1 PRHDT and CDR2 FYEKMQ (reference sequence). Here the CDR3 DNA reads TGTGCCAGCACTTCGCGCGGGGGACCGTGGCCAGCTAGCACAGATACGCAGTATTTT. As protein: CASTSRGGPWPASTDTQYF.

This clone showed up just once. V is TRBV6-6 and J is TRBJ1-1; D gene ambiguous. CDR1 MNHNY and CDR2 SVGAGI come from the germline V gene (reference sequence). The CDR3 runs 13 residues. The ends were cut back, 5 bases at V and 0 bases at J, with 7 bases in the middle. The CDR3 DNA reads TGTGCCAGCAGTACAAGTCTGAACACTGAAGCTTTCTTT. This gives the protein CASSTSLNTEAFF.

CDR3 sequence reads: CASSDMAGRDTQYF. In DNA, the CDR3 is TGTGCCAGCAGTGATATGGCGGGAAGAGATACGCAGTATTTT. The chain carries TRBV6-4 and TRBJ2-3; D is possibly TRBD2 (6 bases). Trimming stripped 3 bases from V and 5 bases from J, with 12 bases between. Germline CDR1 reads MRHNA; CDR2 reads SNTAGT. The CDR3 totals 14 residues.

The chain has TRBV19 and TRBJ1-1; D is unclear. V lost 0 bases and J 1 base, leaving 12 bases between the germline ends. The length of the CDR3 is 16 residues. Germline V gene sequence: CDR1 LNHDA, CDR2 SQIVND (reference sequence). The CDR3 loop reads CASSIDRVRSNTEAFF. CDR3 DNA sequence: TGTGCCAGTAGTATAGATAGGGTGAGGTCGAACACTGAAGCTTTCTTT.

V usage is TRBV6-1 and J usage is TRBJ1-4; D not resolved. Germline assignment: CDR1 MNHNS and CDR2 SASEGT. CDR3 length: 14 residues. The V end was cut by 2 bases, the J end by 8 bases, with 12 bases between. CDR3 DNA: TGTGCCAGCAGTGAAACCGGACCGCCGGAAAAACTGTTTTTT. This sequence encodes CASSETGPPEKLFF.

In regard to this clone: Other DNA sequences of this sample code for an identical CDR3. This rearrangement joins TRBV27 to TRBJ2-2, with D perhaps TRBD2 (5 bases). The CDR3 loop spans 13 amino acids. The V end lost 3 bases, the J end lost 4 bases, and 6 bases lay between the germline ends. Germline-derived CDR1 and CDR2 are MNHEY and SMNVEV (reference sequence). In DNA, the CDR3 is TGTGCCAGCAGTTTGAGGGTCACCGGGGAGCTGTTTTTT. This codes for CASSLRVTGELFF.

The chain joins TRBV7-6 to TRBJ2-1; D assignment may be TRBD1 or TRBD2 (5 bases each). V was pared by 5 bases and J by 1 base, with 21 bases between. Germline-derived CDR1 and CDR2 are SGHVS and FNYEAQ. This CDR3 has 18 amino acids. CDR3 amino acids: CASSRPRGTWKSYNEQFF. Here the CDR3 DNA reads TGTGCCAGCAGCCGGCCGAGGGGCACATGGAAATCCTACAATGAGCAGTTCTTC.

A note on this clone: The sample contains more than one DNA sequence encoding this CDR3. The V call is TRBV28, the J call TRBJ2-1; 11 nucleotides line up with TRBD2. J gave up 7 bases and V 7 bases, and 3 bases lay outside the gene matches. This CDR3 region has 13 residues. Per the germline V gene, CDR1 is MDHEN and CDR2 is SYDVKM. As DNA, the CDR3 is TGTGCCAGCACAGCTAGCGGGAGGAATGAGCAGTTCTTC. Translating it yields CASTASGRNEQFF.

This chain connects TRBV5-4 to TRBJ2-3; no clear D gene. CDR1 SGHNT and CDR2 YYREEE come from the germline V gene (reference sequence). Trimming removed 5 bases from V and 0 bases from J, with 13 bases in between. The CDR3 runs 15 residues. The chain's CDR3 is CASSPLGSSTDTQYF. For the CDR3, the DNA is TGTGCCAGCAGTCCATTGGGATCTAGCACAGATACGCAGTATTTT.

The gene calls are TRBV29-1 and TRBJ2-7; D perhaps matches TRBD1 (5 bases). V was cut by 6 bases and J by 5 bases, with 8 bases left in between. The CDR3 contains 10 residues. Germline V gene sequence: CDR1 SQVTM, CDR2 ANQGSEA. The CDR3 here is CSVGHNEQYF. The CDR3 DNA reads TGCAGCGTCGGACATAACGAGCAGTACTTC.

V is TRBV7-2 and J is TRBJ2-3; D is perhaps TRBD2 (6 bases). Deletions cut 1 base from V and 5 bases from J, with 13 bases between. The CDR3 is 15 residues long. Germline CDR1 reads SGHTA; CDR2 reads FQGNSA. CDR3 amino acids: CASSLGREFGDTQYF. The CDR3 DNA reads TGTGCCAGCAGCTTAGGTCGGGAGTTTGGAGATACGCAGTATTTT.

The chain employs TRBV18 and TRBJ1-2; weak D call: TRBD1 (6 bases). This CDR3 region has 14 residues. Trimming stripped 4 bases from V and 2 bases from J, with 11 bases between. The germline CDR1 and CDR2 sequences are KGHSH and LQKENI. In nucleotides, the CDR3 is TGTGCCAGCTCACACCTTGACAGGAACTATGGCTACACCTTC. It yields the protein CASSHLDRNYGYTF.

CDR3 in DNA: TGTGCCAGCAGCAGAGGACAGGGTATAGCCAAAAACATTCAGTACTTC. It specifies CASSRGQGIAKNIQYF. The chain carries TRBV5-4 and TRBJ2-4; TRBD1 matches at 8 bases. Germline assignment: CDR1 SGHNT and CDR2 YYREEE (reference sequence). Germline trimming cut 4 bases from V and 0 bases from J; bases unmatched to any gene: 6. The CDR3 is 16 residues long.

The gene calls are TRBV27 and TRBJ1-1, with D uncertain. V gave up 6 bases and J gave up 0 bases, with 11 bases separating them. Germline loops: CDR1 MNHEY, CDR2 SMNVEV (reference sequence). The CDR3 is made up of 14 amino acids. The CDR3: CASRKEMVNTEAFF. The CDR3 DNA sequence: TGTGCCAGCAGAAAAGAGATGGTGAACACTGAAGCTTTCTTT.

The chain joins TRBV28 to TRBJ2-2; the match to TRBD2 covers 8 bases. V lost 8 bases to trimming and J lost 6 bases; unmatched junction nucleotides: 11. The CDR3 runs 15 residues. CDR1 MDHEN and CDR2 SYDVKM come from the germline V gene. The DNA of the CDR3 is TGTGCCAGCTCTCAAGCGGGAGCCCCTCCCGGGGAGCTGTTTTTT. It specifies CASSQAGAPPGELFF.

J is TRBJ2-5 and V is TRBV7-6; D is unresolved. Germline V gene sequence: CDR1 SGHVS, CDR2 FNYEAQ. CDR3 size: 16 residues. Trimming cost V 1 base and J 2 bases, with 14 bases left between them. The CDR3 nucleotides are TGTGCCAGCAGCTTAGGACCCAAAAACCTACAAGAGACCCAGTACTTC. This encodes CASSLGPKNLQETQYF.

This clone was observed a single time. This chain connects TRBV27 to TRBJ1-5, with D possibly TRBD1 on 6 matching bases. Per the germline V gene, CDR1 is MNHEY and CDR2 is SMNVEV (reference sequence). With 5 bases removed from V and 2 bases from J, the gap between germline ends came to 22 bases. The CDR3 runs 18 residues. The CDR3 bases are TGTGCCAGCAGTAGACAGGCGATCGCGCGCGGGGGCAATCAGCCCCAGCATTTT. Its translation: CASSRQAIARGGNQPQHF.

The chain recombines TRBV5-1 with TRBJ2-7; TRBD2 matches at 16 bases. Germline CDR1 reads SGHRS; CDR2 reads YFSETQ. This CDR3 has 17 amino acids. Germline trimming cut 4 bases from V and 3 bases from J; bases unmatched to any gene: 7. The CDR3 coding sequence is TGCGCCAGCAGCCTGGGACTAGCGGGAGGGCCGGACTACGAGCAGTACTTC. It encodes CASSLGLAGGPDYEQYF.